This T cell receptor beta chain was found in a study of blood T cell repertoires in COVID-19. Study in general: Donors in the United States, Italy and Spain gave samples during acute or convalescent COVID-19. PBMCs, B-cell-depleted T cells, or T cells provided the cDNA or gDNA that made up the material.

Looked up from germline, CDR1 is SGHDT and CDR2 is YYEEEE. The CDR3 loop spans 15 amino acids. The germline V and J ends were trimmed by 2 bases and 0 bases, with 9 bases remaining between them. Authors' data handling: Amplifying reference gene primers gave estimates of nucleated cell counts. The repertoire was sequenced with immunoSEQ multiplex PCR; TCRdb's copy has only in-frame clones and lacks some. D and trimming come from the DNA, and the V and J calls and clone size come from that table. The sample has about 140,000 clones, 88% seen once. Sample: peripheral blood. V gene TRBV5-6 combines with J gene TRBJ1-3, with D perhaps TRBD1 (5 bases). This TCR was sampled from a man aged 45-65 years with active or convalescent COVID-19. The CDR3 bases are TGTGCCAGCAGCTTTTGGGGCCTCTCTGGAAACACCATATATTTT. This gives the protein CASSFWGLSGNTIYF.